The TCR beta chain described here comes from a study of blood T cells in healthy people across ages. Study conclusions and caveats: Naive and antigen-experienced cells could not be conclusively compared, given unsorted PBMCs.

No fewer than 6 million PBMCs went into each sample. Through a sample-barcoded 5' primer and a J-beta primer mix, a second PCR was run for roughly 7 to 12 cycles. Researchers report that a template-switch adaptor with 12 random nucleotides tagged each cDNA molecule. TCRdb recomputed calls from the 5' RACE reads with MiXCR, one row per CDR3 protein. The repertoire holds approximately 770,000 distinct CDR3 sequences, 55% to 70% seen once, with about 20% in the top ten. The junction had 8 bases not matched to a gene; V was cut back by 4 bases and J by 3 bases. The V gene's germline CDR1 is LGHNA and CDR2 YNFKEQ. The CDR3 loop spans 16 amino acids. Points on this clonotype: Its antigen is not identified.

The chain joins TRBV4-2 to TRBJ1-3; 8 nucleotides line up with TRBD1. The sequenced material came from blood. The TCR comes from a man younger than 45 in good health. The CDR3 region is CASSRPTGEVGNTIYF. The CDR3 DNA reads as TGTGCCAGCAGCCGACCGACAGGGGAGGTTGGAAACACCATATATTTT.